This TCR beta chain originates from a study of T-cell memory formation after mild COVID-19 (dated by TCRdb to about 2021). Notes on the research overall: TCR sequence clusters from the two donors were found to be largely donor specific. The cohort comprised two young, previously healthy adult volunteers, one female and one male. In a couple of donors, T-cell clones that expanded and contracted after mild COVID-19 were tracked by sequencing TCRalpha and TCRbeta repertoires over time. Here is what the overall study found, with its caveats: Only a couple of mild cases were covered in the study, and larger cohorts including severe cases with pre-infection samples were considered necessary. Some responding clones were detected in pre-infection memory, which suggested that pre-existing cross-reactive memory T cells had joined the SARS-CoV-2 response. From day 15 to 85, contracting clones showed balanced CD4/CD8 phenotypes, whereas a second wave of clones that expanded from day 15 to 37 leaned towards CD4+. Contracting CD4+ clones appeared mostly in the CM and EM memory subsets, whereas CD8+ clones were enriched in EMRA. SARS-CoV-2 specificity of the second-wave clones peaking on day 37 was not confirmed.

The data were produced on an Illumina NovaSeq 6000. Using 5'RACE with constant-segment primers, TCRalpha and TCRbeta cDNA libraries were constructed, with sample barcodes and unique molecular identifiers added in the process. RNA was extracted from every sample with Trizol reagent. Amplification of the libraries took two PCR steps, and the second step added a second sample barcode plus Illumina TruSeq adapters. Sequencing of the libraries was done on an Illumina NovaSeq, producing 2 x 150 bp paired-end reads. The authors processed their data as follows. Reads were demultiplexed and collapsed into UMI-guided consensus sequences with migec v1.2.7. Using mixcr v2.1.11, UMI consensuses were aligned to TRA and TRB V and J templates and then assembled into clonotypes. A clonotype was counted as expanded or contracted only when both edgeR and NoisET called the clonotype significant, with the noise models trained on biological replicates. For edgeR calls, a false discovery rate-adjusted p below 0.01 and a log2 fold-change threshold of 1 were applied. As an exploratory analysis of dynamics, max-normalized trajectories of the 1000 most abundant clonotypes were examined by PCA with hierarchical clustering. Separately sequenced CD4+ and CD8+ repertoires were used to assign the CD4 or CD8 phenotype of responding clones. TCRdb redid the processing of the public reads, applying fastp at Q25 and MiXCR, and retained in-frame beta chains. Under each unique CDR3 protein, matching rows form one entry showing the most common genes and DNA. In this record, the V and J calls reflect TCRdb's handling and not the investigators' own analysis. Across this sample there are 84,000 or so distinct CDR3 sequences, with about 15% seen only once. The ten most abundant clones make up 25% to 35% of the sample.

The germline V gene (reference sequence) gives CDR1 as DFQATT and CDR2 as SNEGSKA. The cysteine opens and the phenylalanine closes a CDR3 of 15 amino acids. Just the 45-base CDR3 DNA is kept, in frame starting at base 1. V has 5 bases trimmed and J has 0 bases trimmed; junction bases matching no gene number 4. This clonotype occurred once. What this receptor recognizes is not known. Nothing much larger sits one base from this clone, and base qualities are not available. One read alone makes for weak evidence. Ficoll-Paque density gradient centrifugation was used to isolate PBMCs. The chain links TRBV20-1 with TRBJ2-3, with 11 bases matching TRBD2. Sequencing input: PBMCs or a T cell subset sorted from them (not recorded which). The clonotype was recovered from an adult woman who had mild COVID-19 (a few samples of this study predate the infection). The sample titles of this study are shuffled in the database, so cell type and time point are left out; the donor was told from shared clones. CDR3 reads: CSAPTSGASTDTQYF. Here is the DNA: TGCAGTGCTCCGACTAGCGGGGCTAGCACAGATACGCAGTATTTT.